The 21 T cell receptor beta chains presented below share a single source sample, sequenced in a study of cytomegalovirus exposure and HLA in healthy donors. 60 Vbeta and 13 Jbeta primers were used in PCR. Sequenced by immunoSEQ multiplex PCR; TCRdb stores in-frame clones only, minus some. Among just over 200,000 clones listed, approximately 79% were seen once. Sequences were obtained from PBMCs. These receptors originate from a man aged 45-60 years in good health and CMV-seronegative.

V gene TRBV7-9 combines with J gene TRBJ2-1; 11 positions match TRBD2. The CDR3 has 14 amino acids. The germline V gene encodes CDR1 SEHNR and CDR2 FQNEAQ (reference sequence). V gave up 7 bases and J gave up 6 bases; unmatched junction bases: 5. CDR3 DNA sequence: TGTGCCAGCACCCTTAGCGGGAGGGCCAATGAGCAGTTCTTC. As protein: CASTLSGRANEQFF.

The chain employs TRBV7-2 and TRBJ1-2; 7 nucleotides agree with TRBD1. The V segment lost 5 bases and the J segment 1 base; nucleotides outside the gene matches: 13. The CDR3 is made up of 17 amino acids. Germline V gene data show CDR1 as SGHTA and CDR2 as FQGNSA. In DNA form, the CDR3 reads TGTGCCAGCAGCCAGCACGCAGCCGGGACAGTTAACTATGGCTACACCTTC. The encoded protein is CASSQHAAGTVNYGYTF.

V usage is TRBV20-1 and J usage is TRBJ2-1; D might be TRBD2 (5 bases). The CDR3 spans 11 residues. V lost 0 bases and J lost 13, with 10 bases in between. Germline V gene lookup returns CDR1 DFQATT and CDR2 SNEGSKA (reference sequence). The CDR3 region has the DNA TGCAGTGCTAGAGATCCGGGATATCAGTTCTTC. Encoded protein: CSARDPGYQFF.

The genes are TRBV5-1 and TRBJ2-7; TRBD2 matches 10 bases. Trimming took 0 bases from V and 3 from J; bases not matched to a gene: 3. Germline CDR1 reads SGHRS; CDR2 reads YFSETQ. The CDR3 has 15 residues. The CDR3 DNA reads TGCGCCAGCAGCTTGGCCAGCGGGAGGGTCTACGAGCAGTACTTC. Amino acids: CASSLASGRVYEQYF. The entire variable domain, with the rest obtained from reference TRBV5-1 and TRBJ2-7, is as follows: KAGVTQTPRYLIKTRGQQVTLSCSPISGHRSVSWYQQTPGQGLQFLFEYFSETQRNKGNFPGRFSGRQFSNSRSEMNVSTLELGDSALYLCASSLASGRVYEQYFGPGTRLTVT.

The V and J genes are TRBV7-9 and TRBJ1-5; D remains ambiguous. The CDR3 consists of 14 residues. The V gene lost 1 base and the J gene lost 2 bases, with 6 bases spanning the gap. CDR1 SEHNR and CDR2 FQNEAQ come from the germline V gene (reference sequence). This CDR3 reads CASSLGQGNQPQHF. The CDR3, as DNA: TGTGCCAGCAGCTTAGGGCAGGGCAATCAGCCCCAGCATTTT.

This clone was seen a single time. V is TRBV15 and J is TRBJ2-7; perhaps TRBD1 as D (5 bases). Germline V gives CDR1 LNHNV, CDR2 YYDKDF (reference sequence). Trimming removed 0 bases from V and 3 bases from J, with 12 bases in between. The CDR3 is made up of 15 amino acids. The CDR3: CATSRDQYRHYEQYF. The DNA of the CDR3 is TGTGCCACCAGCAGAGATCAGTACAGGCACTACGAGCAGTACTTC.

The chain employs TRBV6-1 and TRBJ2-3, with a tentative D call TRBD2 (6 bases). Trimming removed 2 bases from V and 6 bases from J, with 18 bases in between. There are 16 residues in the CDR3. The germline CDR1 and CDR2 sequences are MNHNS and SASEGT. The CDR3, as DNA: TGTGCCAGCAGTGAACGACCGGGGGATGGCTCGGATACGCAGTATTTT. It translates to CASSERPGDGSDTQYF.

V usage is TRBV10-1 and J usage is TRBJ2-2; D is unresolved. The germline gives CDR1 WNHNN, CDR2 SYGVQD (reference sequence). Between the trimmed V and J ends, which lost 3 bases and 3 bases, there was a span of 14 bases. This CDR3 region has 16 residues. The CDR3 protein is CASSDGRPRDTGELFF. In DNA form, the CDR3 reads TGCGCCAGCAGTGATGGTCGGCCTCGGGACACCGGGGAGCTGTTTTTT.

This chain joins TRBV27 and TRBJ2-5; no firm D call. The end of the DNA fits TRBJ2-7 better, so the J call may be wrong. This CDR3 has 15 residues. The germline CDR1 and CDR2 sequences are MNHEY and SMNVEV (reference sequence). The CDR3 DNA follows: TGTGCCAGCAGTCTCTTTAGTGACAAAACCTACGAGCAGTACTTC. Translated: CASSLFSDKTYEQYF.

This chain links TRBV7-9 with TRBJ2-3; TRBD1 matches 8 bases. The CDR3 has 16 amino acids. After removal of 1 base from V and 2 bases from J, the junction contained 5 bases not matched to a gene. Germline-derived CDR1 and CDR2 are SEHNR and FQNEAQ (reference sequence). CDR3 amino acids: CASSLGRQGLTDTQYF. In DNA, the CDR3 is TGTGCCAGCAGCTTAGGTCGACAGGGGCTCACAGATACGCAGTATTTT.

CDR3 nucleotide sequence: TGTGCCAGTAGTATAGTATTTCAGGGGCAGGGGAACACTGAAGCTTTCTTT. Encoded protein: CASSIVFQGQGNTEAFF. The chain joins TRBV19 to TRBJ1-1; TRBD1 might be the D (6 bases). Trimming pared 1 base from V and 1 base from J, leaving 16 bases between. The CDR3 is made up of 17 amino acids. In germline, CDR1 is LNHDA, CDR2 SQIVND (reference sequence).

V and J are TRBV9 and TRBJ2-3; 14 bases fit TRBD2. V trimming: 3 bases; J trimming: 3 bases; junction bases outside the gene matches: 6. The CDR3 extends over 17 amino acids. The V gene's germline CDR1 is SGDLS and CDR2 YYNGEE. CDR3 bases: TGTGCCAGCAGCGAGGGGACTAGCGGGAGATTGACAGATACGCAGTATTTT. It codes for CASSEGTSGRLTDTQYF.

The chain employs TRBV5-1 and TRBJ1-4, with 9 bases aligning to TRBD1. Unmatched junction bases numbered 8, after V lost 3 bases and J lost 5 bases. In germline, CDR1 is SGHRS, CDR2 YFSETQ. The CDR3 has 16 residues. This CDR3 reads CASSSTTGTGNEKLFF. CDR3 DNA sequence: TGCGCCAGCAGCTCCACAACCGGGACAGGGAATGAAAAACTGTTTTTT.

The CDR3 region is CASSSGQSYNSPLHF. In nucleotides, the CDR3 is TGTGCCAGCAGTTCTGGCCAAAGCTATAATTCACCCCTCCACTTT. This rearrangement joins TRBV27 to TRBJ1-6; D not resolved. Germline CDR1 is MNHEY and CDR2 is SMNVEV (reference sequence). Trimming removed 4 bases at V and 3 bases at J, with 10 bases between. The length of the CDR3 is 15 residues.

The V call is TRBV28, the J call TRBJ1-2; D gene ambiguous. V shed 5 bases and J shed 1 base, with 8 bases lying between them. Germline assignment: CDR1 MDHEN and CDR2 SYDVKM. The CDR3 contains 13 residues. The CDR3 loop reads CASSEELNYGYTF. The CDR3 region has the DNA TGTGCCAGCAGTGAGGAGCTTAACTATGGCTACACCTTC.

V is TRBV30 and J is TRBJ2-1, with 11 bases identical to TRBD2. V was pared by 5 bases and J by 6 bases, with 6 bases of the junction left unmatched. From germline, CDR1 is GTSNPN and CDR2 SVGIG (reference sequence). CDR3 size: 14 residues. The CDR3 DNA follows: TGTGCCTGGGCTGGACTAGCGGGTCGCAATGAGCAGTTCTTC. It translates to CAWAGLAGRNEQFF.

The chain combines TRBV2 with TRBJ1-5, with 9 bases matching TRBD1. The V gene end was trimmed by 2 bases and the J gene end by 3 bases; junction bases not matched to a gene: 2. The V gene's germline CDR1 is SNHLY and CDR2 FYNNEI. This CDR3 comprises 15 residues. CDR3 in DNA: TGTGCCAGCAGTGAAACACAGGGGGCCAATCAGCCCCAGCATTTT. Translating gives CASSETQGANQPQHF.

This sequence joins TRBV5-6 and TRBJ1-5; D gene unclear. The CDR3 has 14 residues. Between the trimmed V and J ends, which lost 7 bases and 3 bases, there was a span of 14 bases. Germline V gene data show CDR1 as SGHDT and CDR2 as YYEEEE. CDR3 nucleotide sequence: TGTGCCAGCTCCCGCCCGGGTTACAATCAGCCCCAGCATTTT. It codes for CASSRPGYNQPQHF.

The rearrangement joins TRBV5-1 to TRBJ1-3; tentative D call: TRBD1 (5 bases). This CDR3 has 18 residues. Germline V gene sequence: CDR1 SGHRS, CDR2 YFSETQ. V was shortened by 0 bases and J by 2 bases, with 18 bases between the two germline ends. The CDR3 loop is CASSLAAGPGSPGNTIYF. The CDR3 DNA reads as TGCGCCAGCAGCTTGGCGGCGGGACCCGGGAGCCCTGGAAACACCATATATTTT.

The chain employs TRBV5-1 and TRBJ2-7, with 7 nucleotides matching TRBD1. The germline gives CDR1 SGHRS, CDR2 YFSETQ. The trim removed 1 base at V and 0 bases at J, leaving 4 bases unmatched. CDR3 size: 15 residues. CDR3 sequence: CASSLTGQSSYEQYF. The CDR3 DNA follows: TGCGCCAGCAGCTTGACGGGACAGAGCTCCTACGAGCAGTACTTC.

This clone turned up a few times. The chain links TRBV5-4 to TRBJ2-7; D is undetermined. V was shortened by 3 bases and J by 2 bases, with 6 bases between the two germline ends. Germline CDR1 is SGHNT and CDR2 is YYREEE (reference sequence). The CDR3 consists of 12 residues. Here the CDR3 DNA reads TGTGCCAGCAGCTCTGGCCCCTACGAGCAGTACTTC. Protein sequence: CASSSGPYEQYF.